This T cell receptor (beta chain) was identified in a study of T cells after yellow fever vaccination. General study results and limits: The appearance of a small share of clonotypes in both CD4 and CD8 compartments was observed.

This clonotype was picked up many times. What it binds is not known. TCRdb reprocessed the 5' RACE reads via MiXCR and lists one record per CDR3 protein. The sample consists of approximately 74,000 distinct CDR3 sequences, 5.9% of them appearing once. This TCR came from a man younger than 30 who received the YFV17D yellow fever vaccine. The specimen comprised CD4+ T cells sorted from PBMCs, sampled roughly 15 days after the first yellow fever vaccination.

The CDR3 region is CASSQVEGGKTYEQYF. For the CDR3, the DNA is TGTGCCAGCAGCCAAGTCGAGGGGGGTAAAACTTACGAGCAGTACTTC. The chain uses TRBV3-1 and TRBJ2-7; D possibly uses TRBD1 or TRBD2 (6 bases each). V was shortened by 1 base and J by 4 bases, with 17 bases between the two germline ends. Germline V gives CDR1 LGHDT, CDR2 YNNKEL (reference sequence). The CDR3 runs to 16 residues.